This TCR beta chain came from a study of T cells in Graves' hyperthyroidism and ophthalmopathy. General study results and limits: In simple terms, a model built on 13 V-J features told ophthalmopathy apart from stable hyperthyroidism. Ophthalmopathy was model-predicted a median approximately 6.4 months pre-onset.

Using RNA transcripts as the source, TCR beta CDR3 regions were amplified. Using the HTBI primer set, a first-round RT-PCR was run on the TCR CDR3. In TCRdb, the multiplex PCR reads were re-called with MiXCR into one record per CDR3 protein. The sample has about 360,000 distinct CDR3 sequences; about 20% are singletons. Remarks on this clonotype: The antigen remains unidentified. A much larger clonotype is one base distant, so this may be a read error.

CDR3 length equals 17 residues. CDR1 is LNHDA and CDR2 is SQIVND in the germline V gene (reference sequence). Trimming removed 9 bases at V and 4 bases at J, with 27 bases between. This chain connects TRBV19 to TRBJ1-2; TRBD1 might be the D (6 bases). The receptor's source is a woman aged 18-35 years with Graves' hyperthyroidism. The specimen was blood. The CDR3 protein is CASLPWGDRIAIYGYTF. The CDR3 DNA reads TGTGCCAGCCTCCCATGGGGAGACAGGATTGCTATCTATGGCTACACCTTC.